This T cell receptor beta chain was sequenced for a study of T cells in Graves' hyperthyroidism and ophthalmopathy. Trimming took off 4 bases at V and 1 base at J, with 11 bases between the two ends. Per the germline V gene, CDR1 is SEHNR and CDR2 is FQNEAQ (reference sequence). This CDR3 comprises 14 residues. The sample holds many counts of this clonotype. Amplified regions were TCR beta CDR3 sequences from RNA transcripts. Primed by the HTBI set, a first-round RT-PCR was run on the TCR CDR3. TCRdb re-analysed the multiplex PCR reads in MiXCR, keeping a single row per CDR3 protein. The repertoire holds 250,000 to 400,000 distinct CDR3 sequences, with roughly 15% as singletons.

The clonotype was recovered from a woman aged 40 to 49 with Graves' ophthalmopathy. The rearrangement joins TRBV7-9 to TRBJ2-7; D is unresolved. Sequenced input: blood. Here the CDR3 DNA reads TGTGCCAGCAGCTCCTCTTGGGTATCCTACGAGCAGTACTTC. Protein: CASSSSWVSYEQYF.